Each of the 20 T cell receptor beta chains below was sequenced from the same sample in a study of beta chain features in type 1 diabetes. Broader study findings: Type 1 diabetes patients showed a moderate but significant shortening of TCRB CDR3s in all four CD4+ subsets.

Of the isolated RNA, all was reverse transcribed, and so the sequenced material was expressed TCRB transcripts. TCRdb's copy holds only in-frame clones and misses some; the assay was immunoSEQ multiplex PCR. The table has about 180,000 clones, roughly 8% seen once. No antigens are known for them. The sample taken for sequencing was central memory CD4+ T cells from blood. The receptors were sampled from a man aged 18-30 years with type 1 diabetes.

There are a few counts of this clone. The rearrangement uses TRBV28 and TRBJ1-5; a possible D gene is TRBD1 (5 bases). The CDR3 is 12 residues long. The V end was cut by 8 bases, the J end by 8 bases, with 13 bases between. The germline gives CDR1 MDHEN, CDR2 SYDVKM. The CDR3 coding sequence is TGTGCCAGCCAGGGCGCAAGGGAGCCCCAGCATTTT. This translates into CASQGAREPQHF.

This clone was counted between two and nine times. V gene TRBV13 combines with J gene TRBJ2-3; 10 nucleotides line up with TRBD2. The CDR3 is 13 amino acids. Trimming cost V 2 bases and J 10 bases; bases outside gene matches: 3. Germline V gene lookup returns CDR1 PRHDT and CDR2 FYEKMQ (reference sequence). The CDR3 region is CASSLSGRGPQYF. The CDR3 coding sequence is TGTGCCAGCAGCTTAAGCGGGAGGGGACCGCAGTATTTT. Full variable domain (outside the CDR3, taken from reference TRBV13 and TRBJ2-3): AAGVIQSPRHLIKEKRETATLKCYPIPRHDTVYWYQQGPGQDPQFLISFYEKMQSDKGSIPDRFSAQQFSDYHSELNMSSLELGDSALYFCASSLSGRGPQYFGPGTRLTVL.

This chain connects TRBV11-2 to TRBJ2-5; D is unclear. Germline-derived CDR1 and CDR2 are SGHAT and FQNNGV. V lost 3 bases and J 4 bases, leaving 15 bases between the germline ends. The CDR3 extends over 15 amino acids. CDR3 nucleotide sequence: TGTGCCAGCAGCTTGTCGCGAGAGAAAGTAGAGACCCAGTACTTC. Its translation: CASSLSREKVETQYF. Together with reference TRBV11-2 and TRBJ2-5, the CDR3 gives the full variable domain: EAGVAQSPRYKIIEKRQSVAFWCNPISGHATLYWYQQILGQGPKLLIQFQNNGVVDDSQLPKDRFSAERLKGVDSTLKIQPAKLEDSAVYLCASSLSREKVETQYFGPGTRLLVL.

The rearrangement uses TRBV7-9 and TRBJ2-2, with a tentative D call TRBD2 (5 bases). The CDR3 is made up of 15 amino acids. The V end was cut by 5 bases, the J end by 5 bases, with 15 bases between. CDR1 and CDR2 (germline): SEHNR, FQNEAQ (reference sequence). Here the CDR3 DNA reads TGTGCCAGCAGCGTAGGACTTTCCGGAACCGGGGAGCTGTTTTTT. Protein sequence: CASSVGLSGTGELFF.

With regard to this clone: At the DNA level, this CDR3 is encoded by other sequences in the same sample as well. The gene calls are TRBV7-8 and TRBJ2-1; TRBD2 aligns across 9 bases. CDR1 is SGHVS, CDR2 FQNEAQ, per germline. V was clipped by 1 base and J by 0 bases; unmatched bases: 4. CDR3 size: 17 residues. The CDR3: CASSLGGSGSSYNEQFF. In DNA, the CDR3 is TGTGCCAGCAGCTTAGGAGGTAGCGGGAGCTCCTACAATGAGCAGTTCTTC. The entire variable domain, with the rest obtained from reference TRBV7-8 and TRBJ2-1, is as follows: GAGVSQSPRYKVAKRGQDVALRCDPISGHVSLFWYQQALGQGPEFLTYFQNEAQLDKSGLPSDRFFAERPEGSVSTLKIQRTQQEDSAVYLCASSLGGSGSSYNEQFFGPGTRLTVL.

The V and J genes are TRBV27 and TRBJ2-5; TRBD1 matches at 7 bases. The CDR3 has 13 residues. V gave up 8 bases and J gave up 1 base; unmatched junction bases: 4. The germline V gene has CDR1 MNHEY and CDR2 SMNVEV (reference sequence). The CDR3 spells CASRRQGQETQYF. CDR3 sequence (DNA): TGTGCCAGCCGCCGACAGGGCCAAGAGACCCAGTACTTC.

CDR3 protein: CASSDGQRVGYEQYF. The DNA of the CDR3 is TGTGCCAGCAGCGATGGACAGAGAGTAGGCTACGAGCAGTACTTC. The V call is TRBV6-6, the J call TRBJ2-7, with D perhaps TRBD1 (6 bases). This CDR3 is 15 amino acids long. V was cut by 6 bases and J by 3 bases, with 18 bases left in between. Germline CDR1 is MNHNY and CDR2 is SVGAGI (reference sequence).

The chain has TRBV15 and TRBJ2-7, with D possibly matching TRBD1 (6 bases). The CDR3 extends over 14 amino acids. V lost 0 bases to trimming and J lost 2 bases, with 8 bases between them. Germline loops: CDR1 LNHNV, CDR2 YYDKDF (reference sequence). CDR3 coding DNA: TGTGCCACCAGCAGAGATCAGGGGACCTACGAGCAGTACTTC. This translates into CATSRDQGTYEQYF. Based on the CDR3 plus reference TRBV15 and TRBJ2-7, the full variable domain is DAMVIQNPRYQVTQFGKPVTLSCSQTLNHNVMYWYQQKSSQAPKLLFHYYDKDFNNEADTPDNFQSRRPNTSFCFLDIRSPGLGDTAMYLCATSRDQGTYEQYFGPGTRLTVT.

The J gene is TRBJ2-3, the V gene TRBV30; 12 positions agree with TRBD2. The V segment lost 4 bases and the J segment 2 bases; nucleotides outside the gene matches: 4. In germline, CDR1 is GTSNPN, CDR2 SVGIG (reference sequence). This CDR3 contains 15 residues. In DNA form, the CDR3 reads TGTGCCTGGACCAGACTAGCGGGGGACACAGATACGCAGTATTTT. Protein sequence: CAWTRLAGDTDTQYF.

The table lists this clone with a few counts. The J gene is TRBJ1-5, the V gene TRBV19, with 7 bases lining up with TRBD1. The CDR3 extends over 14 amino acids. V shed 3 bases and J 5 bases; nucleotides not matched to a gene: 4. The germline V gene has CDR1 LNHDA and CDR2 SQIVND (reference sequence). CDR3 loop: CASSMGDSYQPQHF. The CDR3, as DNA: TGTGCCAGTAGTATGGGGGACAGTTATCAGCCCCAGCATTTT.

This clone has more than one count but fewer than ten. Compared with germline, one end of the junction differs, possibly owing to a read error. The chain links TRBV5-1 to TRBJ2-3, with TRBD2 matching 8 bases. The germline V gene encodes CDR1 SGHRS and CDR2 YFSETQ. The CDR3 consists of 16 residues. CDR3: CASSRDTGGPEAHPLF. The CDR3 nucleotides are TGCGCCAGCAGCCGGGATACGGGAGGGCCTGAAGCCCATCCCCTTTTT.

The chain carries TRBV5-1 and TRBJ2-2; no firm D call. Trimming took off 7 bases at V and 7 bases at J, with 14 bases between the two ends. This CDR3 region has 13 residues. Germline-derived CDR1 and CDR2 are SGHRS and YFSETQ. The CDR3 DNA reads TGCGCCAGCGGAAACACAGACGGCGGGGAGCTGTTTTTT. This gives the protein CASGNTDGGELFF.

This clone was counted only a few times. The rearrangement links TRBV30 to TRBJ1-5, with 10 bases aligning to TRBD1. Germline loops: CDR1 GTSNPN, CDR2 SVGIG (reference sequence). Losses at the gene ends were 3 bases for V and 4 bases for J; bases not matched to a gene: 9. This CDR3 region has 16 residues. The chain's CDR3 is CAWSGPGQGRNQPQHF. The CDR3 DNA sequence: TGTGCCTGGAGCGGGCCGGGACAGGGGCGAAATCAGCCCCAGCATTTT. Full variable domain (rest looked up from reference TRBV30 and TRBJ1-5): SQTIHQWPATLVQPVGSPLSLECTVEGTSNPNLYWYRQAAGRGLQLLFYSVGIGQISSEVPQNLSASRPQDRQFILSSKKLLLSDSGFYLCAWSGPGQGRNQPQHFGDGTRLSIL.

This clone was observed a handful of times. The sample carries other DNA sequences with the same CDR3. The chain uses TRBV7-9 and TRBJ2-5; possibly TRBD2 for D (6 bases). Trimming stripped 3 bases from V and 3 bases from J, with 8 bases between. Germline CDR1 is SEHNR and CDR2 is FQNEAQ (reference sequence). The CDR3 runs to 13 residues. The CDR3 is CASSFSGEETQYF. The CDR3 DNA reads TGTGCCAGCAGCTTCTCGGGGGAAGAGACCCAGTACTTC.

This clone was seen only a few times. The chain employs TRBV28 and TRBJ2-7; 7 bases agree with TRBD1. Trimming cost V 5 bases and J 3 bases; bases outside gene matches: 1. Looked up from germline, CDR1 is MDHEN and CDR2 is SYDVKM. The CDR3 extends over 12 amino acids. DNA of the CDR3: TGTGCCAGCAGTACAGGGGTCTACGAGCAGTACTTC. Protein: CASSTGVYEQYF. The whole variable domain, filled in from reference TRBV28 and TRBJ2-7, reads DVKVTQSSRYLVKRTGEKVFLECVQDMDHENMFWYRQDPGLGLRLIYFSYDVKMKEKGDIPEGYSVSREKKERFSLILESASTNQTSMYLCASSTGVYEQYFGPGTRLTVT.

The chain has TRBV29-1 and TRBJ2-1; 11 bases align to TRBD2. Germline V lookup: CDR1 SQVTM, CDR2 ANQGSEA. The CDR3 has 14 residues. The V and J ends lost 6 bases and 4 bases, in that order; junction bases with no gene match: 5. The CDR3, as DNA: TGCAGCGTATTAGCGGGGGGGCCATACAATGAGCAGTTCTTC. This encodes CSVLAGGPYNEQFF.

V is TRBV30 and J is TRBJ2-4, with TRBD1 matching over 10 bases. The CDR3 totals 18 residues. Germline CDR1 and CDR2: GTSNPN and SVGIG (reference sequence). V trimming: 4 bases; J trimming: 6 bases; junction bases outside the gene matches: 18. CDR3 residues: CAWTPPRDRGAGGNIQYF. In DNA, the CDR3 is TGTGCCTGGACTCCACCCCGGGACAGGGGAGCCGGTGGAAACATTCAGTACTTC.

This clone was counted only a few times. The chain recombines TRBV6-1 with TRBJ2-6; a weak D match, TRBD1 (5 bases). The CDR3 runs to 14 residues. CDR1 is MNHNS, CDR2 SASEGT, per germline. Trimming left V 5 bases short and J 2 bases short, with 7 bases between. DNA for the CDR3: TGTGCCAGCAGTTCAGGGACTGGGGCCAACGTCCTGACTTTC. Protein sequence: CASSSGTGANVLTF.

The chain uses TRBV18 and TRBJ1-1, with D tentatively TRBD1 (6 bases). V lost 6 bases and J 0 bases, leaving 26 bases between the germline ends. Germline loops: CDR1 KGHSH, CDR2 LQKENI. The CDR3 consists of 19 residues. CDR3 region: CASSYRTDLKILMNTEAFF. The CDR3 bases are TGTGCCAGCTCGTATAGGACAGATCTAAAGATATTGATGAACACTGAAGCTTTCTTT.

This clone was seen a handful of times. The genes are TRBV5-1 and TRBJ2-1; 11 bases are a match to TRBD2. CDR3 length: 20 residues. Trimming cost V 4 bases and J 2 bases; bases outside gene matches: 17. Germline-derived CDR1 and CDR2 are SGHRS and YFSETQ. The CDR3 sequence: CASSPTVPGLADQPYNEQFF. The CDR3 DNA reads TGCGCCAGCAGCCCAACCGTCCCGGGACTAGCGGATCAGCCCTACAATGAGCAGTTCTTC.